The 22 T cell receptor beta chains listed next were all sequenced from one sample in a study of CD8 T cells in Susac syndrome. Random-hexamer reverse transcription was applied to about 0.45 to 1 ug RNA. One entry per CDR3 protein, called by TCRdb with MiXCR from the immunoSEQ multiplex PCR reads. The sample records around 140,000 distinct CDR3 sequences, roughly 94% being singletons. Sequenced sample: CD4+ T cells from PBMCs. The receptors derive from a human donor with Susac syndrome.

The chain recombines TRBV5-6 with TRBJ2-5; TRBD1 agrees at 9 bases. Per the germline V gene, CDR1 is SGHDT and CDR2 is YYEEEE. The J segment lost 5 bases and the V segment lost 5 bases, leaving 13 bases of the junction unmatched. CDR3 size: 16 residues. The CDR3 sequence: CASSSDGTGLLETQYF. As DNA, the CDR3 is TGTGCCAGCAGTTCCGATGGGACAGGGCTTTTGGAGACCCAGTACTTC.

V usage is TRBV28 and J usage is TRBJ2-1, with 9 bases matching TRBD2. Per germline, CDR1 MDHEN and CDR2 SYDVKM. J lost 2 bases, V lost 5 bases, and 7 bases had no gene match. There are 16 residues in the CDR3. The CDR3 DNA reads as TGTGCCAGCAGTAAGATTAGCGGGGGAACCTACAATGAGCAGTTCTTC. This gives the protein CASSKISGGTYNEQFF.

This sequence joins TRBV7-2 and TRBJ2-4, with D possibly TRBD1 on 6 matching bases. This CDR3 comprises 15 residues. V was cut by 1 base and J by 6 bases, with 13 bases left in between. CDR1 SGHTA and CDR2 FQGNSA come from the germline V gene. CDR3 nucleotide sequence: TGTGCCAGCAGCTTAGGGGGGCCATGGGGAAACATTCAGTACTTC. Residues: CASSLGGPWGNIQYF.

This clonotype appeared once. The chain is built from TRBV12-3 or TRBV12-4 and TRBJ1-5, with D perhaps matching TRBD1 (5 bases). V lost 5 bases, J lost 4 bases, and 15 bases lay in between. The CDR3 has 15 residues. The CDR3 nucleotides are TGTGCCAGCAGTCCAGGCGGGGCAGATAATCAGCCCCAGCATTTT. Its translation: CASSPGGADNQPQHF.

V usage is TRBV12-3 or TRBV12-4 and J usage is TRBJ2-7, with 8 positions matching TRBD1. The CDR3 consists of 14 residues. V shed 6 bases, J shed 5 bases, and the junction held 9 bases outside the gene matches. The CDR3 spells CASSFGTGRDEQYF. In DNA, the CDR3 is TGTGCCAGCAGCTTCGGGACAGGAAGAGACGAGCAGTACTTC.

The chain couples TRBV18 to TRBJ2-3; 9 positions match TRBD1. The CDR3 loop spans 14 amino acids. Germline V CDR1 and CDR2: KGHSH, LQKENI. V shed 6 bases and J 5 bases; nucleotides not matched to a gene: 6. DNA for the CDR3: TGTGCCAGCTCCCGGGGACAGGGAAGAGATACGCAGTATTTT. This sequence encodes CASSRGQGRDTQYF.

V gene TRBV12-5 combines with J gene TRBJ2-7, with no clear D. Germline V lookup: CDR1 LGHNT, CDR2 FRNRAP. Trimming removed 7 bases at V and 3 bases at J, with 10 bases between. This CDR3 contains 12 residues. CDR3 region: CASAPQSYEQYF. The CDR3 DNA reads as TGTGCTAGTGCCCCCCAGAGCTACGAGCAGTACTTC.

V is TRBV11-3 and J is TRBJ2-5; tentatively, D is TRBD1 or TRBD2 (5 bases each). This CDR3 region has 15 residues. The germline CDR1 and CDR2 sequences are SGHNT and YENEEA. Trimming took off 4 bases at V and 4 bases at J, with 16 bases between the two ends. In nucleotides, the CDR3 is TGTGCCAGCAGCTCGGGCCGGGACGCGAGAGAGACCCAGTACTTC. Protein sequence: CASSSGRDARETQYF.

V is TRBV7-2 and J is TRBJ2-1, with 12 bases matching TRBD2. J gave up 7 bases and V 4 bases, and 5 bases lay outside the gene matches. The CDR3 is made up of 15 amino acids. Per the germline V gene, CDR1 is SGHTA and CDR2 is FQGNSA. CDR3 bases: TGTGCCAGCAGCTGGCGGACTAGCGGGGTTAATGAGCAGTTCTTC. Amino acid sequence: CASSWRTSGVNEQFF.

The chain joins TRBV5-6 to TRBJ1-5, with D perhaps matching TRBD1 (5 bases). The germline V and J ends were trimmed by 4 bases and 6 bases, with 17 bases remaining between them. The CDR3 has 15 residues. The germline V gene encodes CDR1 SGHDT and CDR2 YYEEEE. The CDR3 coding sequence is TGTGCCAGCAGCCGCTCCCGGGCCGGGACTCAGCCCCAGCATTTT. Translation gives CASSRSRAGTQPQHF.

This CDR3 is CASSQDRGAGELFF. The CDR3 bases are TGTGCCAGCAGCCAAGATCGAGGGGCCGGGGAGCTGTTTTTT. The J gene is TRBJ2-2, the V gene TRBV3-1; tentatively, D is TRBD1 or TRBD2 (5 bases each). Germline V gives CDR1 LGHDT, CDR2 YNNKEL (reference sequence). V was pared by 0 bases and J by 6 bases, with 8 bases between. The CDR3 covers 14 residues.

The V call is TRBV29-1, the J call TRBJ1-1; D is unclear. CDR1 is SQVTM, CDR2 ANQGSEA, per germline. The CDR3 is made up of 15 amino acids. Trimming cost V 3 bases and J 2 bases, with 16 bases left between them. The CDR3 sequence: CSVDQSENINTEAFF. The CDR3 nucleotides are TGCAGCGTTGATCAGTCAGAAAATATAAACACTGAAGCTTTCTTT.

This chain joins TRBV14 and TRBJ1-2, with unresolved D. Germline values: CDR1 SGHDN, CDR2 FVKESK. V shed 4 bases and J shed 3 bases, with 6 bases lying between them. CDR3 length: 12 residues. In nucleotides, the CDR3 is TGTGCCAGCAGCCCCGGGTACTATGGCTACACCTTC. This sequence encodes CASSPGYYGYTF.

The chain carries TRBV12-3 or TRBV12-4 and TRBJ1-1, with D perhaps matching TRBD1 (6 bases). This CDR3 contains 13 residues. V gave up 1 base and J gave up 9 bases, with 12 bases separating them. The CDR3 sequence is CASSLVEDSQAFF. In nucleotides, the CDR3 is TGTGCCAGCAGTTTAGTGGAGGACAGTCAAGCTTTCTTT.

This clonotype has a single count. The chain uses TRBV5-6 and TRBJ1-5; D remains ambiguous. Looked up from germline, CDR1 is SGHDT and CDR2 is YYEEEE. Trimming removed 4 bases at V and 5 bases at J, with 19 bases between. This CDR3 contains 16 residues. DNA for the CDR3: TGTGCCAGCAGCCTAAGTCTAGCTCAGAGTGATCAGCCCCAGCATTTT. Encoded protein: CASSLSLAQSDQPQHF.

V and J are TRBV5-6 and TRBJ1-2; 7 bases line up with TRBD1. The CDR3 loop spans 15 amino acids. Germline V gene data show CDR1 as SGHDT and CDR2 as YYEEEE. V lost 4 bases and J lost 0; bases outside the gene matches: 6. The CDR3 region is CASSLGTATNYGYTF. The CDR3 bases are TGTGCCAGCAGCCTCGGGACAGCGACTAACTATGGCTACACCTTC.

The table lists this clonotype with a count of one. The chain couples TRBV20-1 to TRBJ2-3; 10 positions match TRBD2. This CDR3 region has 18 residues. CDR1 is DFQATT, CDR2 SNEGSKA, per germline (reference sequence). Trimming cost V 0 bases and J 1 base; bases outside gene matches: 10. The CDR3 nucleotides read TGCAGTGCTAGAGATGTCCTAGCGGGGGTTGGAGGCACAGATACGCAGTATTTT. Amino acids: CSARDVLAGVGGTDTQYF.

The chain is built from TRBV3-1 and TRBJ2-5; possible D gene TRBD2, 5 bases. Germline CDR1 is LGHDT and CDR2 is YNNKEL (reference sequence). This CDR3 region has 14 residues. Trimming left V 1 base short and J 1 base short, with 7 bases between. CDR3 sequence (DNA): TGTGCCAGCAGCCAAGCGGGGAGCCAAGAGACCCAGTACTTC. This codes for CASSQAGSQETQYF.

This clonotype occurred once. The chain uses TRBV28 and TRBJ1-2; 7 bases line up with TRBD1. The V gene's germline CDR1 is MDHEN and CDR2 SYDVKM. J lost 4 bases, V lost 6 bases, and 8 bases had no gene match. This CDR3 is built from 14 residues. CDR3 region: CASRTGDPGYGYTF. DNA of the CDR3: TGTGCCAGCAGAACAGGGGACCCCGGCTATGGCTACACCTTC.

V usage is TRBV7-9 and J usage is TRBJ2-2; D unresolved. The CDR3 loop spans 16 amino acids. Trimming took 3 bases from V and 6 from J, leaving 17 bases between them. Looked up from germline, CDR1 is SEHNR and CDR2 is FQNEAQ (reference sequence). The chain's CDR3 is CASSLGFLVESGELFF. The CDR3 nucleotides are TGTGCCAGCAGCTTGGGTTTCCTAGTTGAATCCGGGGAGCTGTTTTTT.

In DNA form, the CDR3 reads TGTGCCAGCAGTCAAGGGGACGGAAACTATGGCTACACCTTC. It is translated as CASSQGDGNYGYTF. The chain uses TRBV13 and TRBJ1-2, with D possibly TRBD1 on 5 matching bases. V lost 6 bases and J lost 2, with 13 bases in between. This CDR3 contains 14 residues. Per germline, CDR1 PRHDT and CDR2 FYEKMQ (reference sequence). Combining the CDR3 with reference TRBV13 and TRBJ1-2 gives the whole variable domain AAGVIQSPRHLIKEKRETATLKCYPIPRHDTVYWYQQGPGQDPQFLISFYEKMQSDKGSIPDRFSAQQFSDYHSELNMSSLELGDSALYFCASSQGDGNYGYTFGSGTRLTVV.

The chain uses TRBV28 and TRBJ2-7; 15 nucleotides agree with TRBD2. This CDR3 has 15 residues. From germline, CDR1 is MDHEN and CDR2 SYDVKM. V shed 10 bases and J 4 bases; nucleotides not matched to a gene: 8. In DNA, the CDR3 is TGTGCCACTCAGGGGACTAGCGGGGGGATATACGAGCAGTACTTC. This translates into CATQGTSGGIYEQYF.